This T cell receptor beta chain was profiled in a study of CD8+ T cells in alopecia areata. Study-level background: Oral tofacitinib (5 to 10 mg twice daily) was administered to treated patients.

Findings and caveats of the study: Scalp repertoires also include resident alphabeta T cells from normal skin. While patients received tofacitinib, many expanded lesional clones remained present in scalp and blood.

To note about this clone: Its antigen is still unknown.

After isolation, RNA underwent reverse transcription to generate cDNA as the sequencing template. TCRdb's copy holds only in-frame clones and misses some; the assay was immunoSEQ multiplex PCR. Here the sample spans around 2,000 clones, about three quarters being singletons. The CDR3 covers 11 residues. Per germline, CDR1 SGHRS and CDR2 YFSETQ. Trimming pared 1 base from V and 6 bases from J, leaving 2 bases between. The treatment here: oral pan-JAK inhibitor, 5-10 mg twice daily. Alopecia areata patients gave lesional scalp punch biopsies and peripheral blood samples. This receptor was taken from a human donor with alopecia areata. This chain connects TRBV5-1 to TRBJ1-5, with D unresolved. The sample consisted of skin, taken at week 44, from a patient treated with tofacitinib. The CDR3 loop reads CASSLSQPQHF. The DNA for the CDR3 is TGCGCCAGCAGCTTGAGTCAGCCCCAGCATTTT.